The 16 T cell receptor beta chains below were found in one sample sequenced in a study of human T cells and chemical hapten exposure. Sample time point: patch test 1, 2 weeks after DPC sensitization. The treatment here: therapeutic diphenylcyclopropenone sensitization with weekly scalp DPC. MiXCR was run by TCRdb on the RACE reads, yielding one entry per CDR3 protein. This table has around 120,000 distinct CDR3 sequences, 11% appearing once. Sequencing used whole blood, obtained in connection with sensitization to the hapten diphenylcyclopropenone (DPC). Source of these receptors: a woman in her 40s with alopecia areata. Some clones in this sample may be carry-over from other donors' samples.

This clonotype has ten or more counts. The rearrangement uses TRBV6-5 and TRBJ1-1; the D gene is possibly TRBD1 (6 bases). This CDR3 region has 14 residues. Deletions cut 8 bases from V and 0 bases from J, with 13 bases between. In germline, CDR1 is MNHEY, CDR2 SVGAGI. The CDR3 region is CASRGGVLNTEAFF. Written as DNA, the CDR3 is TGTGCCAGCCGGGGGGGCGTACTGAACACTGAAGCTTTCTTT.

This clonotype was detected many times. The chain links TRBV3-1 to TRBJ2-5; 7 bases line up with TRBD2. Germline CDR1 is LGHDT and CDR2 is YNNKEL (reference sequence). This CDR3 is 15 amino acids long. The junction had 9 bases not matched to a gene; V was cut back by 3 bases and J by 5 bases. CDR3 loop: CASSHRLAQTETQYF. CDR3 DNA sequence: TGTGCCAGCAGCCATCGACTAGCACAAACCGAGACCCAGTACTTC.

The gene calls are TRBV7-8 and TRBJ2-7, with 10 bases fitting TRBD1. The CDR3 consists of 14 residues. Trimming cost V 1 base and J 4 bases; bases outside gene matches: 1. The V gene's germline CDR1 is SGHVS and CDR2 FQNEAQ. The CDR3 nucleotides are TGTGCCAGCAGCTTAGGGGACAGGGGTTACGAGCAGTACTTC. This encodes CASSLGDRGYEQYF.

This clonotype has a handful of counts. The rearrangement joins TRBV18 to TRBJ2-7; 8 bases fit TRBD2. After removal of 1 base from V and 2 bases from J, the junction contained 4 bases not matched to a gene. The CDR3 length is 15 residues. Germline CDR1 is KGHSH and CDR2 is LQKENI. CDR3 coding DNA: TGTGCCAGCTCACCACAGCGGGGGTCCCCCTACGAGCAGTACTTC. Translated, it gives CASSPQRGSPYEQYF.

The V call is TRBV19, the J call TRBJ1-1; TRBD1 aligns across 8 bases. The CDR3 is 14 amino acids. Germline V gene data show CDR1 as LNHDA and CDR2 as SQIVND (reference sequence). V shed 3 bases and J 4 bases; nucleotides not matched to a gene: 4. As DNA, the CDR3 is TGTGCCAGTAGTATTGCCGACAGGGGCACTGAAGCTTTCTTT. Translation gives CASSIADRGTEAFF.

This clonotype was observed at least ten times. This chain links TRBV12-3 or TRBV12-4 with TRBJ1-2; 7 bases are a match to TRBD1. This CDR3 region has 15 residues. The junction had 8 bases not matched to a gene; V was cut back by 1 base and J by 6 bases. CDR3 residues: CASSLGGDRSDGYTF. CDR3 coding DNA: TGTGCCAGCAGTTTAGGAGGGGACAGAAGCGATGGCTACACCTTC.

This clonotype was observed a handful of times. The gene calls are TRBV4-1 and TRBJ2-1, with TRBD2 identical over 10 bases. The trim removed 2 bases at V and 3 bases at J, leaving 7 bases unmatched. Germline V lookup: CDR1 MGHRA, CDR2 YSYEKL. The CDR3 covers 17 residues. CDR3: CASSQPSGTSDYNEQFF. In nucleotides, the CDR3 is TGCGCCAGCAGCCAACCCTCCGGGACTAGCGACTACAATGAGCAGTTCTTC.

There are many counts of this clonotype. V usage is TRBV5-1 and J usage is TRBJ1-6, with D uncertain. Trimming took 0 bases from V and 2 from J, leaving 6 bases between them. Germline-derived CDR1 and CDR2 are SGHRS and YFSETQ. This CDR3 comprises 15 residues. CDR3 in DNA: TGCGCCAGCAGCTTGGGGGAGACCTATAATTCACCCCTCCACTTT. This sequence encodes CASSLGETYNSPLHF. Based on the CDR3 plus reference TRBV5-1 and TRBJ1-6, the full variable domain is KAGVTQTPRYLIKTRGQQVTLSCSPISGHRSVSWYQQTPGQGLQFLFEYFSETQRNKGNFPGRFSGRQFSNSRSEMNVSTLELGDSALYLCASSLGETYNSPLHFGNGTRLTVT.

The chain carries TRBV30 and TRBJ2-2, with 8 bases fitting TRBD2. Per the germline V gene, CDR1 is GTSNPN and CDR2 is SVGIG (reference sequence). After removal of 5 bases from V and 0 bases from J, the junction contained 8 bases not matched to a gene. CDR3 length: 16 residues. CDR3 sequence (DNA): TGTGCCTGGGGGCGCCAAGCGGGAGCGAACACCGGGGAGCTGTTTTTT. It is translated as CAWGRQAGANTGELFF.

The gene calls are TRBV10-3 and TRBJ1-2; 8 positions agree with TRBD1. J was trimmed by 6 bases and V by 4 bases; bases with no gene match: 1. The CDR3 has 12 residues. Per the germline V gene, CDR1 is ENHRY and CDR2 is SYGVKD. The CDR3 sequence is CAISGTGNGYTF. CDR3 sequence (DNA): TGTGCCATCAGTGGGACAGGGAATGGCTACACCTTC.

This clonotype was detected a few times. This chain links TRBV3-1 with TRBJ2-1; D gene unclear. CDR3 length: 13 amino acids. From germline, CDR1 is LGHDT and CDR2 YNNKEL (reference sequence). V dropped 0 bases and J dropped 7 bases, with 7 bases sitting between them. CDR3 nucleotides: TGTGCCAGCAGCCAAGAAGCGCAAAATGAGCAGTTCTTC. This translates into CASSQEAQNEQFF.

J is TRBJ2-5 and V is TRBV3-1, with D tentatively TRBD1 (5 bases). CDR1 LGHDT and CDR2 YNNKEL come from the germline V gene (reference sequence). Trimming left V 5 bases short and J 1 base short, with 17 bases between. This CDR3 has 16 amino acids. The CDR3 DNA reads TGTGCCAGCAGCGGTCTTAGGACAAAGGTCCAAGAGACCCAGTACTTC. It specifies CASSGLRTKVQETQYF.

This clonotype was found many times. The CDR3: CATPPPKDRKFRKTQYF. The CDR3, as DNA: TGTGCCACCCCGCCGCCTAAGGACAGGAAGTTTCGGAAGACCCAGTACTTC. The chain has TRBV28 and TRBJ2-5, with TRBD1 matching 7 bases. Trimming removed 10 bases from V and 6 bases from J; junction bases left unmatched: 23. The CDR3 is 17 residues long. The germline V gene encodes CDR1 MDHEN and CDR2 SYDVKM. Together with reference TRBV28 and TRBJ2-5, the CDR3 gives the full variable domain: DVKVTQSSRYLVKRTGEKVFLECVQDMDHENMFWYRQDPGLGLRLIYFSYDVKMKEKGDIPEGYSVSREKKERFSLILESASTNQTSMYLCATPPPKDRKFRKTQYFGPGTRLLVL.

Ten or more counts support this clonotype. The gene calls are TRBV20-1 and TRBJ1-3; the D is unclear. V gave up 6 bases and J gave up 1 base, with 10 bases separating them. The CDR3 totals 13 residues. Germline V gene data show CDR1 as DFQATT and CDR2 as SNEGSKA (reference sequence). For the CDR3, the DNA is TGCAGTGCCGAGAAAATTTCTGGAAACACCATATATTTT. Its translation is CSAEKISGNTIYF.

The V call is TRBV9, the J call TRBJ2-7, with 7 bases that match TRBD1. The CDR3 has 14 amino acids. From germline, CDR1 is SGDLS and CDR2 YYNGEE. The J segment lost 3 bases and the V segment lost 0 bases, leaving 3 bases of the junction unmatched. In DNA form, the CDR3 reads TGTGCCAGCAGCGTAGCGGGGACAGACTACGAGCAGTACTTC. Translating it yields CASSVAGTDYEQYF. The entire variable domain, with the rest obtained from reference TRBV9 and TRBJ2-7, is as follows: DSGVTQTPKHLITATGQRVTLRCSPRSGDLSVYWYQQSLDQGLQFLIQYYNGEERAKGNILERFSAQQFPDLHSELNLSSLELGDSALYFCASSVAGTDYEQYFGPGTRLTVT.

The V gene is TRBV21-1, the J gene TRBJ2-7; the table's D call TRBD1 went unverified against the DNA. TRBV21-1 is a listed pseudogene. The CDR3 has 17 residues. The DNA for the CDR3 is TGTGCCAGCAGCAACCGAGGGGGCGGGGCGGGACCCTACGAGCAGTACTTC. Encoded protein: CASSNRGGGAGPYEQYF.